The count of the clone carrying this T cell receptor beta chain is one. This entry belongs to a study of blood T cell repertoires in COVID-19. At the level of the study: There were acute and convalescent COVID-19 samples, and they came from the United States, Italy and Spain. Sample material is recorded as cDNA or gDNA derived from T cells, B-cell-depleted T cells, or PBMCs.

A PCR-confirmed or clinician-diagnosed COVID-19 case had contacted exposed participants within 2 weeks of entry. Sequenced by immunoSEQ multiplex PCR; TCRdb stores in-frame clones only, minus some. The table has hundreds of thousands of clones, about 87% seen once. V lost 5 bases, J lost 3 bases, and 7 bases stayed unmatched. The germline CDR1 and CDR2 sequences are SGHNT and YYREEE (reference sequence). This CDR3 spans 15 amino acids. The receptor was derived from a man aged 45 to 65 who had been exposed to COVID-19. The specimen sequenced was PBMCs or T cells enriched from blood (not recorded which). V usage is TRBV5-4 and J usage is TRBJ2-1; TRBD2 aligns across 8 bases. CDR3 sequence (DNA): TGTGCCAGCAGACCGGGACTAGTAGACTACAATGAGCAGTTCTTC. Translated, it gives CASRPGLVDYNEQFF.